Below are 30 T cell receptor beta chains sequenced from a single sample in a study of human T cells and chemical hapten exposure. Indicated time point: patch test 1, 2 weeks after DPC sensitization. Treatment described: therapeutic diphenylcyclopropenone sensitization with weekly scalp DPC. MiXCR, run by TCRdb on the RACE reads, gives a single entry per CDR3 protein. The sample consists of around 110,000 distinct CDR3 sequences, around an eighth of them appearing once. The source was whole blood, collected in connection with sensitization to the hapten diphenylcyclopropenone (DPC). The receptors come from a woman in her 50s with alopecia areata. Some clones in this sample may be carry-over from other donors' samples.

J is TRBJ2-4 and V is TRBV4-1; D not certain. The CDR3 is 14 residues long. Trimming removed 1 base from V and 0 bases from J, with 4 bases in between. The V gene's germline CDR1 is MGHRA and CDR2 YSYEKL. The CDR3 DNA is TGCGCCAGCAGCCAAGGGGGAGCCAAAAACATTCAGTACTTC. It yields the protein CASSQGGAKNIQYF.

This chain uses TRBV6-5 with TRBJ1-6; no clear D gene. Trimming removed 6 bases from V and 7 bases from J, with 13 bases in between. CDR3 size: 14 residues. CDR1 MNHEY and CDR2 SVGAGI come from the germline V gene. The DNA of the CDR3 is TGTGCCAGCAGCACAAACCTAGGGAATTCACCCCTCCACTTT. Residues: CASSTNLGNSPLHF.

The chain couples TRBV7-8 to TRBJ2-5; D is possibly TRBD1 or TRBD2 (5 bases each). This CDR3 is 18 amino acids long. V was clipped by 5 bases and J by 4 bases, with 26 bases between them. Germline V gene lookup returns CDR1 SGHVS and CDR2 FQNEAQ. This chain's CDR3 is CASSLRMGLGVVPETQYF. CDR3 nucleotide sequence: TGTGCCAGCAGCCTGCGGATGGGGCTGGGGGTTGTACCAGAGACCCAGTACTTC.

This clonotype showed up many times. CDR3 sequence: CASSERRQGAEAFF. CDR3 coding DNA: TGTGCCAGCAGTGAAAGGCGACAGGGGGCTGAAGCTTTCTTT. This chain uses TRBV6-1 with TRBJ1-1, with 9 bases fitting TRBD1. The CDR3 has 14 residues. Germline trimming cut 2 bases from V and 6 bases from J; bases unmatched to any gene: 4. Germline V gene data show CDR1 as MNHNS and CDR2 as SASEGT.

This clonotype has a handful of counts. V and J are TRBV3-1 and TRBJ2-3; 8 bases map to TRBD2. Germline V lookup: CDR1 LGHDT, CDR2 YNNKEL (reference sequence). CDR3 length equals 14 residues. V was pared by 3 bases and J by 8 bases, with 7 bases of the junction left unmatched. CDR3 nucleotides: TGTGCCAGCAGCCAGACCGGGGGGGCCGGTACGCAGTATTTT. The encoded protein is CASSQTGGAGTQYF.

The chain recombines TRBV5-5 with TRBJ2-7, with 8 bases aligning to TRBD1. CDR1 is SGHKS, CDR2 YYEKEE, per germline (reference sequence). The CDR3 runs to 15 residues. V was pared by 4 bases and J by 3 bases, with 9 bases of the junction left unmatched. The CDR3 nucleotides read TGTGCCAGCAGCCCCCAGTGGGGACAGGTCTACGAGCAGTACTTC. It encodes CASSPQWGQVYEQYF.

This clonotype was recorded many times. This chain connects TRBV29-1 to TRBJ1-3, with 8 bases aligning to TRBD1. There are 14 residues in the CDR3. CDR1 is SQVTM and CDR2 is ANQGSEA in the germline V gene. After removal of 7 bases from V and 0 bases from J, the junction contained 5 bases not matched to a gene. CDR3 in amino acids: CSARTGSSGNTIYF. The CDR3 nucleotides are TGCAGCGCCCGGACAGGGAGCTCTGGAAACACCATATATTTT.

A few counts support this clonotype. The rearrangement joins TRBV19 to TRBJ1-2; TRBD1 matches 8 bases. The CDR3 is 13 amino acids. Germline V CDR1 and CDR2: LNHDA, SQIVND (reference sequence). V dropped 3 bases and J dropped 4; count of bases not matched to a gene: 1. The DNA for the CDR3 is TGTGCCAGTAGTATCGGGACAGGCTATGGCTACACCTTC. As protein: CASSIGTGYGYTF.

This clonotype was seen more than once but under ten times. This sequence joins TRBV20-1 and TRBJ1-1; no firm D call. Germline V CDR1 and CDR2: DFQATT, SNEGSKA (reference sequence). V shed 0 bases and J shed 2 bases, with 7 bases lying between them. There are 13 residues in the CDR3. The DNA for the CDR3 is TGCAGTGCTAGAGATCTAGATAACACTGAAGCTTTCTTT. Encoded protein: CSARDLDNTEAFF.

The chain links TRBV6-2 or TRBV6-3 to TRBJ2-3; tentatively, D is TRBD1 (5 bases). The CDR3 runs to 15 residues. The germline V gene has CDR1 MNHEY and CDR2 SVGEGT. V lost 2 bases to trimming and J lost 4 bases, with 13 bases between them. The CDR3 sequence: CASSYDQGSPDTQYF. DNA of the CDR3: TGTGCCAGCAGTTACGACCAGGGATCCCCAGATACGCAGTATTTT.

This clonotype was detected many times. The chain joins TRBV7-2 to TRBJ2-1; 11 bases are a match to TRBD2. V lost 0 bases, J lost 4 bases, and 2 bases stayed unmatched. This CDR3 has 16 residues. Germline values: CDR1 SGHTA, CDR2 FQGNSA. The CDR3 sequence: CASSLALAGGYNEQFF. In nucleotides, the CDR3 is TGTGCCAGCAGCTTAGCCCTAGCGGGGGGTTACAATGAGCAGTTCTTC.

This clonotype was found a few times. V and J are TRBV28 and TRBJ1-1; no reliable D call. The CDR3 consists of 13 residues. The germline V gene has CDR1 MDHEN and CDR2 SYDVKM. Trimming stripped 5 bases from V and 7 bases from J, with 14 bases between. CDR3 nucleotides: TGTGCCAGCAGTCCCAGGACCGTAGATGAAGCTTTCTTT. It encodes CASSPRTVDEAFF.

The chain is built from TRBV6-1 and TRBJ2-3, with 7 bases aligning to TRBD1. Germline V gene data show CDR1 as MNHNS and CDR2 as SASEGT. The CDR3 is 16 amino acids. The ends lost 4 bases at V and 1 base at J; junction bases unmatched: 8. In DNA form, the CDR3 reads TGTGCCAGCAGTGGCCTACAGGGGATTCGCACAGATACGCAGTATTTT. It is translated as CASSGLQGIRTDTQYF.

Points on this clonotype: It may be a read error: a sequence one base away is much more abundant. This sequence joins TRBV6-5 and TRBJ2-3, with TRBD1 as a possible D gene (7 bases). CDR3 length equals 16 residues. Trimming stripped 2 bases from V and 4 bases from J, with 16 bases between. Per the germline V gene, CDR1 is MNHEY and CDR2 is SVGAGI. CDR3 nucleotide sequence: TGTGCCAGCAGTTACACAACCACAGGGGAGGCAGATACGCAGTATTTT. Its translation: CASSYTTTGEADTQYF.

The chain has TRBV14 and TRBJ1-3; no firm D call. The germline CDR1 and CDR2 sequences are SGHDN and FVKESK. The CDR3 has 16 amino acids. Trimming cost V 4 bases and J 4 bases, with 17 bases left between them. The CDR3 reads CASSPGELISGNTIYF. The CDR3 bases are TGTGCCAGCAGCCCCGGGGAGCTAATCTCGGGAAACACCATATATTTT.

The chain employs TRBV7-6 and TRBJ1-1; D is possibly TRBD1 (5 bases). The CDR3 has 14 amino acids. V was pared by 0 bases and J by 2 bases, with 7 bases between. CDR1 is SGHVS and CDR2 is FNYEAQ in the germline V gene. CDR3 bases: TGTGCCAGCAGCTTAGCTGGGGGAAACACTGAAGCTTTCTTT. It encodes CASSLAGGNTEAFF.

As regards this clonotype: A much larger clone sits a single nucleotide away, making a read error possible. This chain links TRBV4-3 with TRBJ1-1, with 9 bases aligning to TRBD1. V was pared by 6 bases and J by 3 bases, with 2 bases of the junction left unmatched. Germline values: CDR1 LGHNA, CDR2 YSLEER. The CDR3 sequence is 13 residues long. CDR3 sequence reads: CASRRTGDTEAFF. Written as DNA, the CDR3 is TGCGCCAGCAGGCGGACAGGGGACACTGAAGCTTTCTTT.

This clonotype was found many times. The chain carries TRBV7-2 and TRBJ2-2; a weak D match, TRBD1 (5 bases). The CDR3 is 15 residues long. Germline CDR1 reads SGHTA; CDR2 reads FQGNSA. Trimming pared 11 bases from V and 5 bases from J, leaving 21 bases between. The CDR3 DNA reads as TGTGCCGGATACTCAGGGCAGGGTAGGACCGGGGAGCTGTTTTTT. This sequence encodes CAGYSGQGRTGELFF.

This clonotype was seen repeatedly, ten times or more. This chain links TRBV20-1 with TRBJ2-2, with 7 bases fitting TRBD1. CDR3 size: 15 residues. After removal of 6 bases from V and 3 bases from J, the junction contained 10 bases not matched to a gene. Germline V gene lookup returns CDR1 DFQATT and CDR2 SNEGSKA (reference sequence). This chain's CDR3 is CSAETGVGHTGELFF. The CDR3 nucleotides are TGCAGTGCAGAAACAGGGGTAGGGCACACCGGGGAGCTGTTTTTT.

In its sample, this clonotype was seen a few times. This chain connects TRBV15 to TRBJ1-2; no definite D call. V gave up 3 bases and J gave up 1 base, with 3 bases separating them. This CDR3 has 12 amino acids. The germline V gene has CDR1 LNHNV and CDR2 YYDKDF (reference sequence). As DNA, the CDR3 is TGTGCCACCAGCAGGGTTAACTATGGCTACACCTTC. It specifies CATSRVNYGYTF.

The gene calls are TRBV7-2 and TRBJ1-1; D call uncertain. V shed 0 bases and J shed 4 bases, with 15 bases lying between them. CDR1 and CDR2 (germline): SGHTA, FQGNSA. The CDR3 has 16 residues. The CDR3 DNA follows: TGTGCCAGCAGCTTAGCGCGCGGAGGGCGCATCACTGAAGCTTTCTTT. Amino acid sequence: CASSLARGGRITEAFF.

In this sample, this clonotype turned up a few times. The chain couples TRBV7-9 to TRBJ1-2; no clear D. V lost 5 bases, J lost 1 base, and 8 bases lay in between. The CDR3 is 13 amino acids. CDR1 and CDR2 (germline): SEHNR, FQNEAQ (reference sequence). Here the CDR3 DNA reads TGTGCCAGCAGCGTCACTGGTAACTATGGCTACACCTTC. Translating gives CASSVTGNYGYTF.

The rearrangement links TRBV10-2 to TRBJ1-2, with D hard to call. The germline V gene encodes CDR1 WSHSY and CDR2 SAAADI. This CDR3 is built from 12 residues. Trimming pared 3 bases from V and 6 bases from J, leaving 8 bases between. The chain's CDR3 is CASSDRSNGYTF. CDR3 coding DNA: TGCGCCAGCAGTGATCGGTCGAATGGCTACACCTTC.

This chain's CDR3 is CASSLASGINQPQHF. In nucleotides, the CDR3 is TGTGCCAGCAGTTTAGCCTCAGGGATAAATCAGCCCCAGCATTTT. The chain uses TRBV27 and TRBJ1-5; a weak D match, TRBD1 (5 bases). The ends were cut back, 2 bases at V and 4 bases at J, with 12 bases in the middle. The CDR3 runs 15 residues. Germline-derived CDR1 and CDR2 are MNHEY and SMNVEV (reference sequence).

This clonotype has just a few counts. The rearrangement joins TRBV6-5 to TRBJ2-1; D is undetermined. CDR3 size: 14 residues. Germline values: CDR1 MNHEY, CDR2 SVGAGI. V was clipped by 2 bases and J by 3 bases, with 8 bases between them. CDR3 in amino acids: CASSYGGNYNEQFF. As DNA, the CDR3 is TGTGCCAGCAGTTACGGTGGGAACTACAATGAGCAGTTCTTC.

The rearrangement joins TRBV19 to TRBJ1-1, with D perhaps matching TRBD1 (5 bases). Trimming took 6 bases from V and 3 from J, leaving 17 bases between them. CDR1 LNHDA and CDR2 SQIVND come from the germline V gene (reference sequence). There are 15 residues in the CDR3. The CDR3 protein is CASRRGFDSYTEAFF. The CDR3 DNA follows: TGTGCCAGTAGGAGAGGATTCGACAGCTACACTGAAGCTTTCTTT.

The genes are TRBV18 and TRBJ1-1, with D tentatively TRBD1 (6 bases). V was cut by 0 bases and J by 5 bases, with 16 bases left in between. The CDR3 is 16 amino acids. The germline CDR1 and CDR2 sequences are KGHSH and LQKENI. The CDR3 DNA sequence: TGTGCCAGCTCACCACCGTCGGGGGTGCAGGGGACTGAAGCTTTCTTT. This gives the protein CASSPPSGVQGTEAFF.

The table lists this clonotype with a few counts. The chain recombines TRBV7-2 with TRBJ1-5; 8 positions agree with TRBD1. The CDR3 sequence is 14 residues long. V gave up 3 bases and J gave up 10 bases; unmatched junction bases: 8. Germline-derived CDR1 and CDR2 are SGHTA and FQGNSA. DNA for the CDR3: TGTGCCAGCAGCTTTCGGCAGGGGGCAGATCCCCAGCATTTT. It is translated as CASSFRQGADPQHF.

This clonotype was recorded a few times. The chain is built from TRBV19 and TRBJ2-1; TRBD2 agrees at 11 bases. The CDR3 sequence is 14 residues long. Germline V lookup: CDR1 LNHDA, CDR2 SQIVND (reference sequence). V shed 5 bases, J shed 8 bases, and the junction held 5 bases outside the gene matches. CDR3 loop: CASSPTSGSDEQFF. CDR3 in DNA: TGTGCCAGTAGTCCCACTAGCGGGAGTGATGAGCAGTTCTTC.

CDR3 sequence: CASSQGTGTVEQYF. The CDR3 DNA reads as TGTGCCAGCAGCCAAGGGACAGGTACTGTCGAGCAGTACTTC. This chain joins TRBV3-1 and TRBJ2-7, with 7 bases that match TRBD1. The CDR3 runs 14 residues. Germline CDR1 LGHDT, CDR2 YNNKEL (reference sequence). The V and J ends lost 1 base and 6 bases, in that order; junction bases with no gene match: 6.